This T cell receptor beta chain is from a study of T cell repertoires in cytomegalovirus infection. The overall study: Based on public TCR beta signatures, there were indications of CMV infection and of a matching HLA type.

Regarding the study as a whole: Carriers of CMV plus the relevant HLA were identified by cumulative public TCR beta family frequency. HLA-C-restricted CMV-specific TCR beta clonotypes were dominant in the ex vivo response.

This CDR3 comprises 16 residues. V gave up 0 bases and J gave up 5 bases, with 14 bases separating them. Germline CDR1 SGHVS, CDR2 FNYEAQ. TCRdb ran MiXCR on the reads and lists one entry per CDR3 protein. This table has roughly 640,000 distinct CDR3 sequences, roughly a quarter appearing once. This clonotype is a singleton in its sample. Its antigen remains unidentified. This may arise from a read error, as a much more abundant clone is one base away. A read error is likely, as this CDR3 ends without the conserved phenylalanine or tryptophan. The source is a human donor in good health (CMV status not recorded). Some clones in this sample may be carry-over from other donors' samples. The sequencing sample was made of CD8+ T cells from PBMCs. The rearrangement uses TRBV7-6 and TRBJ2-1; D is ambiguous. CDR3: CASSLALSKSHNEQFL. CDR3 nucleotide sequence: TGTGCCAGCAGCTTAGCGTTATCCAAGTCCCACAATGAGCAGTTCCTC.